These 21 T cell receptor beta chains share one sample of origin, sequenced in a study of blood T cell repertoires in COVID-19. Assay: immunoSEQ multiplex PCR; the TCRdb copy retains only in-frame clones and omits some. The sample includes about 270,000 clones, around 87% of them seen just once. The sequencing sample was made of peripheral blood. These receptors all come from a woman between 45 and 60 years old with acute or convalescent COVID-19.

This chain joins TRBV9 and TRBJ2-1; D is ambiguous. CDR3 length: 15 residues. Trimming shortened V by 0 bases and J by 2 bases, and 9 bases separated the two germline ends. Per germline, CDR1 SGDLS and CDR2 YYNGEE. The chain's CDR3 is CASSVVGIPYNEQFF. The CDR3 DNA reads as TGTGCCAGCAGCGTAGTCGGTATCCCCTACAATGAGCAGTTCTTC. Supplemented by reference TRBV9 and TRBJ2-1, the full variable domain reads DSGVTQTPKHLITATGQRVTLRCSPRSGDLSVYWYQQSLDQGLQFLIQYYNGEERAKGNILERFSAQQFPDLHSELNLSSLELGDSALYFCASSVVGIPYNEQFFGPGTRLTVL.

This chain joins TRBV27 and TRBJ2-6, with 7 bases fitting TRBD1. Per germline, CDR1 MNHEY and CDR2 SMNVEV (reference sequence). With 4 bases clipped from V and 2 bases from J, the junction kept 2 bases outside the gene matches. The CDR3 is 15 residues long. This CDR3 is CASSSDRAGANVLTF. CDR3 bases: TGTGCCAGCAGTTCCGACAGGGCTGGGGCCAACGTCCTGACTTTC.

This clone was counted between two and nine times. The rearrangement uses TRBV9 and TRBJ1-5, with a tentative D call TRBD1 (6 bases). V lost 0 bases and J lost 2, with 21 bases in between. CDR1 and CDR2 (germline): SGDLS, YYNGEE. The CDR3 sequence is 19 residues long. The CDR3: CASSVARQAGGVGNQPQHF. DNA for the CDR3: TGTGCCAGCAGCGTAGCGAGACAGGCCGGGGGGGTAGGCAATCAGCCCCAGCATTTT.

The V gene is TRBV5-4, the J gene TRBJ2-5; D unresolved. Germline assignment: CDR1 SGHNT and CDR2 YYREEE (reference sequence). The V end was cut by 0 bases, the J end by 7 bases, with 4 bases between. CDR3 size: 11 residues. CDR3 residues: CASSLARTQYF. The DNA of the CDR3 is TGTGCCAGCAGCTTGGCGCGGACCCAGTACTTC. Combining the CDR3 with reference TRBV5-4 and TRBJ2-5 gives the whole variable domain ETGVTQSPTHLIKTRGQQVTLRCSSQSGHNTVSWYQQALGQGPQFIFQYYREEENGRGNFPPRFSGLQFPNYSSELNVNALELDDSALYLCASSLARTQYFGPGTRLLVL.

The chain recombines TRBV9 with TRBJ1-5; no firm D call. The ends were cut back, 0 bases at V and 7 bases at J, with 8 bases in the middle. In germline, CDR1 is SGDLS, CDR2 YYNGEE. The CDR3 runs to 13 residues. The CDR3 DNA reads TGTGCCAGCAGCGTAGGATGGGCCCAGCCCCAGCATTTT. Translation gives CASSVGWAQPQHF.

This clone turned up a few times. The CDR3 region has the DNA TGTGCCACCAGTGATTTTGACATATGGGGCTCAGAGACCCAGTACTTC. Translating gives CATSDFDIWGSETQYF. The gene calls are TRBV24-1 and TRBJ2-5; tentatively, D is TRBD1 (5 bases). This CDR3 has 16 amino acids. Germline V CDR1 and CDR2: KGHDR, SFDVKD. With 1 base removed from V and 4 bases from J, the gap between germline ends came to 15 bases.

This clone appeared a few times. J is TRBJ1-3 and V is TRBV9, with D possibly matching TRBD1 (5 bases). Per germline, CDR1 SGDLS and CDR2 YYNGEE. The CDR3 runs 16 residues. V lost 2 bases and J 3 bases, leaving 15 bases between the germline ends. The CDR3 DNA reads as TGTGCCAGCAGCGTGTCAGGGCAGGGTGGTGGAAACACCATATATTTT. Amino acid sequence: CASSVSGQGGGNTIYF.

This clone was seen a handful of times. The chain recombines TRBV6-4 with TRBJ1-2; D may be TRBD1 (5 bases). Germline CDR1 and CDR2: MRHNA and SNTAGT. There are 15 residues in the CDR3. Between the trimmed V and J ends, which lost 5 bases and 3 bases, there was a span of 16 bases. DNA of the CDR3: TGTGCCAGCAGTCTGCAACCCTCAGGGTACTATGGCTACACCTTC. This translates into CASSLQPSGYYGYTF.

V usage is TRBV27 and J usage is TRBJ1-1; TRBD1 might be the D (5 bases). V dropped 1 base and J dropped 4 bases, with 10 bases sitting between them. Per the germline V gene, CDR1 is MNHEY and CDR2 is SMNVEV (reference sequence). The CDR3 covers 14 residues. CDR3 DNA: TGTGCCAGCAGTTTATGGGGGGGGTCCACTGAAGCTTTCTTT. Protein product: CASSLWGGSTEAFF.

This sequence joins TRBV27 and TRBJ2-3; 7 positions agree with TRBD2. V shed 3 bases and J 4 bases; nucleotides not matched to a gene: 13. CDR3 size: 17 residues. Germline CDR1 and CDR2: MNHEY and SMNVEV (reference sequence). The CDR3 DNA is TGTGCCAGCAGTTTCGTTGGAGCGGGACGAGTTGCAGATACGCAGTATTTT. This sequence encodes CASSFVGAGRVADTQYF.

The rearrangement uses TRBV11-2 and TRBJ1-1; the match to TRBD1 covers 8 bases. Trimming at V came to 6 bases and at J to 4 bases, leaving 4 bases not matched to a gene. The germline V gene encodes CDR1 SGHAT and CDR2 FQNNGV. CDR3 length: 13 residues. CDR3 region: CASSRTGGTEAFF. The CDR3 DNA is TGTGCCAGCAGTCGCACAGGGGGCACTGAAGCTTTCTTT.

V gene TRBV28 combines with J gene TRBJ1-5; the match to TRBD1 covers 8 bases. The CDR3 runs 13 residues. The V segment lost 8 bases and the J segment 5 bases; nucleotides outside the gene matches: 5. Germline values: CDR1 MDHEN, CDR2 SYDVKM. CDR3 in amino acids: CASSLDRDQPQHF. The CDR3 nucleotides read TGTGCCAGCTCTCTGGACAGGGATCAGCCCCAGCATTTT.

The V and J genes are TRBV10-1 and TRBJ2-5, with TRBD2 as a possible D gene (5 bases). Trimming took 10 bases from V and 1 from J, leaving 16 bases between them. In germline, CDR1 is WNHNN, CDR2 SYGVQD (reference sequence). CDR3 length: 14 residues. The CDR3 nucleotides are TGCGCCACCCCGAGGAGGACCCTCCAAGAGACCCAGTACTTC. It encodes CATPRRTLQETQYF.

The rearrangement joins TRBV24-1 to TRBJ1-1; 8 bases fit TRBD1. J was trimmed by 2 bases and V by 4 bases; bases with no gene match: 5. Per germline, CDR1 KGHDR and CDR2 SFDVKD. The CDR3 runs 15 residues. The CDR3 protein is CATSEAGQANTEAFF. DNA of the CDR3: TGTGCCACCAGTGAAGCGGGACAGGCAAACACTGAAGCTTTCTTT.

The chain carries TRBV7-2 and TRBJ2-7; 12 nucleotides match TRBD2. This CDR3 spans 17 amino acids. Germline loops: CDR1 SGHTA, CDR2 FQGNSA. J lost 2 bases, V lost 4 bases, and 9 bases had no gene match. CDR3 sequence (DNA): TGTGCCAGCAGCTGGTTTGGACTAGCGGGACGCGCCTACGAGCAGTACTTC. This codes for CASSWFGLAGRAYEQYF.

The chain joins TRBV27 to TRBJ2-7, with TRBD2 identical over 7 bases. The CDR3 sequence is 14 residues long. CDR1 and CDR2 (germline): MNHEY, SMNVEV (reference sequence). V lost 5 bases to trimming and J lost 9 bases; unmatched junction nucleotides: 13. CDR3 DNA: TGTGCCAGCAGTCCATCCGGGACTACTACGAGGCAGTACTTC. It is translated as CASSPSGTTTRQYF.

The chain joins TRBV12-3 or TRBV12-4 to TRBJ2-3; 7 nucleotides align to TRBD1. The J segment lost 6 bases and the V segment lost 5 bases, leaving 5 bases of the junction unmatched. The CDR3 runs 13 residues. Written as DNA, the CDR3 is TGTGCCAGCAGTCAAGACAGGGCTGATACGCAGTATTTT. It codes for CASSQDRADTQYF.

The genes are TRBV6-5 and TRBJ1-2, with 7 bases that match TRBD1. The V and J ends lost 5 bases and 4 bases, in that order; junction bases with no gene match: 7. This CDR3 has 14 residues. Germline V gene data show CDR1 as MNHEY and CDR2 as SVGAGI. CDR3 sequence reads: CASSRDRARYGYTF. Written as DNA, the CDR3 is TGTGCCAGCAGTCGAGACAGGGCCCGCTATGGCTACACCTTC.

This clone was observed at least ten times. The chain carries TRBV4-2 and TRBJ1-6; TRBD1 agrees at 9 bases. The CDR3 runs to 16 residues. Germline loops: CDR1 LGHNA, CDR2 YNFKEQ. V trimming: 3 bases; J trimming: 7 bases; junction bases outside the gene matches: 7. DNA of the CDR3: TGTGCCAGCAGCCAGTATCCGGGACAGGGAAATTCACCCCTCCACTTT. Its protein is CASSQYPGQGNSPLHF.

V and J are TRBV5-1 and TRBJ2-1, with D unclear. Germline loops: CDR1 SGHRS, CDR2 YFSETQ. The length of the CDR3 is 16 residues. Trimming removed 5 bases at V and 1 base at J, with 16 bases between. In DNA, the CDR3 is TGCGCCAGCAGTCCTTCGAGGCCTTTTTCCTACAATGAGCAGTTCTTC. It encodes CASSPSRPFSYNEQFF.

The V gene is TRBV28, the J gene TRBJ1-5; D is unresolved. Trimming took off 9 bases at V and 9 bases at J, with 18 bases between the two ends. The germline gives CDR1 MDHEN, CDR2 SYDVKM. The CDR3 is 13 amino acids. The CDR3 DNA is TGTGCCAGTAGGCCCGCGGTCTTCGGGCCCCAGCATTTT. Its translation is CASRPAVFGPQHF.